This passage covers 11 T cell receptor beta chains from one sample sequenced in a study of blood T cell repertoires in COVID-19. TCRdb's copy holds only in-frame clones and misses some; the assay was immunoSEQ multiplex PCR. Here the sample spans over 200,000 clones, 70% to 90% being singletons. Source material: PBMCs or T cells enriched from blood (not recorded which). The receptors were gathered from a woman in her 50s in a cohort exposed to, infected with or recovered from COVID-19 (not recorded which).

This clone showed up just once. The chain uses TRBV14 and TRBJ1-5; D is ambiguous. V shed 9 bases and J shed 0 bases, with 9 bases lying between them. The CDR3 sequence is 13 residues long. CDR1 SGHDN and CDR2 FVKESK come from the germline V gene. The CDR3 nucleotides read TGTGCCAGGGCCATATATAGCAATCAGCCCCAGCATTTT. Protein: CARAIYSNQPQHF.

This chain connects TRBV2 to TRBJ2-5; TRBD2 might be the D (7 bases). The CDR3 loop spans 15 amino acids. The V end lost 8 bases, the J end lost 4 bases, and 20 bases lay between the germline ends. Per the germline V gene, CDR1 is SNHLY and CDR2 is FYNNEI. This CDR3 is CASYPARGAGETQYF. CDR3 bases: TGTGCCAGCTACCCCGCCCGGGGGGCGGGAGAGACCCAGTACTTC. Full variable domain (outside the CDR3, taken from reference TRBV2 and TRBJ2-5): EPEVTQTPSHQVTQMGQEVILRCVPISNHLYFYWYRQILGQKVEFLVSFYNNEISEKSEIFDDQFSVERPDGSNFTLKIRSTKLEDSAMYFCASYPARGAGETQYFGPGTRLLVL.

In its sample, this clone was seen a few times. This rearrangement joins TRBV6-6 to TRBJ2-1; D is possibly TRBD1 (8 bases). The length of the CDR3 is 14 residues. Germline V lookup: CDR1 MNHNY, CDR2 SVGAGI (reference sequence). Trimming cost V 5 bases and J 8 bases, with 16 bases left between them. The CDR3 loop is CASSRRTGRDEQFF. The CDR3 nucleotides read TGTGCCAGCAGTCGTAGGACAGGGAGGGATGAGCAGTTCTTC.

The chain recombines TRBV7-2 with TRBJ1-3; perhaps TRBD1 as D (6 bases). V gave up 5 bases and J gave up 2 bases, with 16 bases separating them. The CDR3 sequence is 16 residues long. In germline, CDR1 is SGHTA, CDR2 FQGNSA. CDR3 residues: CASSKVGGETGNTIYF. As DNA, the CDR3 is TGTGCCAGCAGCAAAGTTGGGGGCGAAACTGGAAACACCATATATTTT.

The chain recombines TRBV11-2 with TRBJ2-2; D gene ambiguous. CDR1 and CDR2 (germline): SGHAT, FQNNGV. The CDR3 sequence is 15 residues long. Deletions cut 2 bases from V and 3 bases from J, with 10 bases between. The CDR3 bases are TGTGCCAGCAGCTTATTTAACAGCTACACCGGGGAGCTGTTTTTT. It specifies CASSLFNSYTGELFF.

The chain joins TRBV7-2 to TRBJ2-5, with 7 nucleotides matching TRBD2. With V trimmed by 8 bases and J by 4 bases, 16 bases remained unmatched. This CDR3 region has 16 residues. Per the germline V gene, CDR1 is SGHTA and CDR2 is FQGNSA. The CDR3 DNA follows: TGTGCCAGCTCCCGGGTGGCGGGAGTTAATTTAGAGACCCAGTACTTC. Its translation: CASSRVAGVNLETQYF.

This chain connects TRBV6-5 to TRBJ2-7; 7 bases are a match to TRBD1. Germline CDR1 is MNHEY and CDR2 is SVGAGI. V was pared by 6 bases and J by 2 bases, with 4 bases of the junction left unmatched. The CDR3 extends over 13 amino acids. For the CDR3, the DNA is TGTGCCAGCAGACACGGACAGGCCTACGAGCAGTACTTC. It translates to CASRHGQAYEQYF.

This chain connects TRBV18 to TRBJ1-6; the D is unclear. The CDR3 consists of 13 residues. V gave up 1 base and J gave up 7 bases, with 5 bases separating them. Germline CDR1 KGHSH, CDR2 LQKENI. Here the CDR3 DNA reads TGTGCCAGCTCACCACAACAGAATTCACCCCTCCACTTT. Encoded protein: CASSPQQNSPLHF.

The chain links TRBV28 to TRBJ1-2, with 10 bases fitting TRBD1. The J segment lost 4 bases and the V segment lost 3 bases, leaving 11 bases of the junction unmatched. Per the germline V gene, CDR1 is MDHEN and CDR2 is SYDVKM. The CDR3 is made up of 17 amino acids. The CDR3 DNA is TGTGCCAGCAGTTTCGGAGATGACAGGGGGCTTTCCTATGGCTACACCTTC. Protein sequence: CASSFGDDRGLSYGYTF.

The genes are TRBV19 and TRBJ2-7; no clear D. This CDR3 has 11 residues. V lost 4 bases, J lost 3 bases, and 4 bases lay in between. Germline CDR1 reads LNHDA; CDR2 reads SQIVND (reference sequence). The CDR3 spells CASSTNYEQYF. The CDR3 region has the DNA TGTGCCAGTAGTACAAACTACGAGCAGTACTTC.

CDR3 residues: CASRRDRGPDTQYF. The CDR3 DNA sequence: TGTGCCAGCAGGCGGGACAGGGGGCCTGATACGCAGTATTTT. The V and J genes are TRBV5-4 and TRBJ2-3, with 12 positions matching TRBD1. Looked up from germline, CDR1 is SGHNT and CDR2 is YYREEE (reference sequence). This CDR3 contains 14 residues. After removal of 5 bases from V and 6 bases from J, the junction contained 4 bases not matched to a gene. The variable domain in full, with the rest retrieved from reference TRBV5-4 and TRBJ2-3, is ETGVTQSPTHLIKTRGQQVTLRCSSQSGHNTVSWYQQALGQGPQFIFQYYREEENGRGNFPPRFSGLQFPNYSSELNVNALELDDSALYLCASRRDRGPDTQYFGPGTRLTVL.